Following are 27 T cell receptor beta chains from one sample sequenced in a study of T cell responses to AZD1222 COVID-19 vaccine. Repertoires were generated with immunoSEQ multiplex PCR, while TCRdb's copy carries only in-frame clones and drops some. Among 150,000 or so clones, 75% to 90% were seen once, and the ten largest hold about 4%. This material consisted of peripheral blood, taken on day 0 of MenACWY control vaccination. The receptors shown here come from an adult in good health.

The chain uses TRBV3-1 (or the pseudogene TRBV3-2) and TRBJ1-5, with D perhaps matching TRBD1 (5 bases). Trimming removed 4 bases at V and 6 bases at J, with 13 bases between. The CDR3 is 14 residues long. Germline V gene data show CDR1 as LGHDT and CDR2 as YNNKEL (reference sequence). Here the CDR3 reads CASSLGGSGQPQHF. The DNA of the CDR3 is TGTGCCAGCAGCCTCGGGGGGTCGGGTCAGCCCCAGCATTTT.

J is TRBJ2-7 and V is TRBV2, with D uncertain. Germline V gene data show CDR1 as SNHLY and CDR2 as FYNNEI. The CDR3 sequence is 13 residues long. Trimming removed 5 bases from V and 6 bases from J, with 14 bases in between. This chain's CDR3 is CASSPALGFEQYV. The CDR3, as DNA: TGTGCCAGCAGTCCGGCCCTCGGTTTCGAGCAGTACGTC.

This chain links TRBV18 with TRBJ1-1, with 7 bases lining up with TRBD1. The germline gives CDR1 KGHSH, CDR2 LQKENI. The CDR3 is made up of 15 amino acids. V trimming: 3 bases; J trimming: 0 bases; junction bases outside the gene matches: 4. The CDR3 DNA follows: TGTGCCAGCTCACCCGCCGGGACAGTGAACACTGAAGCTTTCTTT. Translating it yields CASSPAGTVNTEAFF.

V is TRBV27 and J is TRBJ1-5, with TRBD1 matching over 7 bases. Per germline, CDR1 MNHEY and CDR2 SMNVEV (reference sequence). J gave up 7 bases and V 6 bases, and 9 bases lay outside the gene matches. The CDR3 covers 14 residues. In nucleotides, the CDR3 is TGTGCCAGCAGCCTGACAGGGTCACGGCAGCCCCAGCATTTT. Its protein is CASSLTGSRQPQHF.

The J gene is TRBJ1-5, the V gene TRBV28, with a possible D match to TRBD1 (6 bases). The CDR3 consists of 14 residues. Looked up from germline, CDR1 is MDHEN and CDR2 is SYDVKM. Trimming stripped 4 bases from V and 4 bases from J, with 11 bases between. The CDR3 DNA is TGTGCCAGCAGTTCGGGACACTCTAATCAGCCCCAGCATTTT. It yields the protein CASSSGHSNQPQHF.

V gene TRBV9 combines with J gene TRBJ1-2; D is ambiguous. This CDR3 is 13 amino acids long. V lost 3 bases to trimming and J lost 7 bases, with 13 bases between them. CDR1 and CDR2 from the germline V gene are SGDLS and YYNGEE. The CDR3 reads CASSADGVLGYTF. CDR3 in DNA: TGTGCCAGCAGCGCCGACGGAGTACTTGGCTACACCTTC.

The genes are TRBV28 and TRBJ2-1, with D uncertain. Trimming took off 10 bases at V and 2 bases at J, with 12 bases between the two ends. This CDR3 is built from 13 residues. The germline CDR1 and CDR2 sequences are MDHEN and SYDVKM. The CDR3 protein is CATLFEAYNEQFF. The DNA of the CDR3 is TGTGCCACCCTATTTGAGGCCTACAATGAGCAGTTCTTC.

The chain recombines TRBV6-5 with TRBJ1-3, with D possibly TRBD1 on 5 matching bases. The germline gives CDR1 MNHEY, CDR2 SVGAGI. V was clipped by 0 bases and J by 3 bases, with 6 bases between them. The CDR3 is 14 amino acids. In nucleotides, the CDR3 is TGTGCCAGCAGTTACTCGCAGGGTGGAAACACCATATATTTT. This gives the protein CASSYSQGGNTIYF.

This clone was seen only a few times. The chain is built from TRBV19 and TRBJ1-5; TRBD1 agrees at 10 bases. The CDR3 runs 17 residues. V shed 8 bases and J 6 bases; nucleotides not matched to a gene: 16. Germline lookup yields CDR1 LNHDA and CDR2 SQIVND (reference sequence). The DNA of the CDR3 is TGTGCCAGTTCCCGCAGCGTGACAGGGGGCTCTGGTCAGCCCCAGCATTTT. Translating gives CASSRSVTGGSGQPQHF.

This chain uses TRBV15 with TRBJ2-1; 7 bases are shared with TRBD1. The V segment lost 9 bases and the J segment 5 bases; nucleotides outside the gene matches: 4. Germline V CDR1 and CDR2: LNHNV, YYDKDF (reference sequence). This CDR3 is built from 12 residues. The CDR3 DNA is TGTGCCACGTCGACAGGGAACAATGAGCAGTTCTTC. It codes for CATSTGNNEQFF.

The rearrangement uses TRBV6-1 and TRBJ2-1; the D is unclear. The CDR3 totals 15 residues. V lost 0 bases and J 4 bases, leaving 10 bases between the germline ends. In germline, CDR1 is MNHNS, CDR2 SASEGT. This CDR3 is CASSEAEGEYNEQFF. The CDR3 bases are TGTGCCAGCAGTGAAGCGGAAGGTGAATACAATGAGCAGTTCTTC.

The chain combines TRBV5-8 with TRBJ1-5; 9 nucleotides match TRBD1. After removal of 6 bases from V and 0 bases from J, the junction contained 19 bases not matched to a gene. CDR3 length: 20 amino acids. CDR1 and CDR2 from the germline V gene are SGHTS and YDEGEE. CDR3 region: CASKRSTGTGPLYSNQPQHF. The DNA of the CDR3 is TGTGCCAGCAAACGGAGCACCGGGACAGGGCCCCTCTATAGCAATCAGCCCCAGCATTTT.

The rearrangement joins TRBV5-1 to TRBJ1-1; D remains ambiguous. V lost 0 bases, J lost 7 bases, and 10 bases lay in between. The CDR3 extends over 13 amino acids. CDR1 and CDR2 (germline): SGHRS, YFSETQ. CDR3 residues: CASSLGIGYEAFF. In DNA, the CDR3 is TGCGCCAGCAGCTTGGGGATAGGGTATGAAGCTTTCTTT.

The chain joins TRBV3-1 (or the pseudogene TRBV3-2) to TRBJ2-1, with 12 bases lining up with TRBD2. This CDR3 is built from 15 residues. Germline CDR1 is LGHDT and CDR2 is YNNKEL (reference sequence). Trimming removed 0 bases from V and 12 bases from J; junction bases left unmatched: 6. The DNA for the CDR3 is TGTGCCAGCAGCCAAGATTTACTAGCGGGGGGTCTGCAGTTCTTC. This gives the protein CASSQDLLAGGLQFF.

The CDR3 sequence is CASRRTGEGDTQYF. CDR3 nucleotide sequence: TGTGCCAGCAGAAGGACAGGGGAGGGGGATACGCAGTATTTT. The rearrangement links TRBV25-1 to TRBJ2-3; 9 bases are a match to TRBD1. Losses at the gene ends were 6 bases for V and 6 bases for J; bases not matched to a gene: 7. The germline V gene has CDR1 MGHDK and CDR2 SYGVNS. CDR3 length: 14 amino acids.

This clone turned up a few times. This chain links TRBV3-1 (or the pseudogene TRBV3-2) with TRBJ1-2, with 7 bases lining up with TRBD1. This CDR3 has 16 amino acids. The V segment lost 5 bases and the J segment 4 bases; nucleotides outside the gene matches: 13. CDR1 LGHDT and CDR2 YNNKEL come from the germline V gene (reference sequence). CDR3 sequence reads: CASSKTGQSIVYGYTF. In nucleotides, the CDR3 is TGTGCCAGCAGCAAAACGGGACAGTCAATAGTCTATGGCTACACCTTC.

The table lists this clone with a count of one. The V call is TRBV18, the J call TRBJ2-3; the match to TRBD1 covers 8 bases. The CDR3 sequence is 14 residues long. The ends lost 5 bases at V and 0 bases at J; junction bases unmatched: 1. Germline V gives CDR1 KGHSH, CDR2 LQKENI. The CDR3 region is CASSRDRSTDTQYF. The CDR3 region has the DNA TGTGCCAGCTCAAGGGACAGGAGCACAGATACGCAGTATTTT.

The chain combines TRBV5-1 with TRBJ1-6, with 10 bases that match TRBD1. There are 15 residues in the CDR3. Germline V gene sequence: CDR1 SGHRS, CDR2 YFSETQ. With V trimmed by 0 bases and J by 8 bases, 2 bases remained unmatched. The CDR3 spells CASSLVGTGDSPLHF. In DNA form, the CDR3 reads TGCGCCAGCAGCTTGGTTGGGACAGGGGATTCACCCCTCCACTTT.

The chain joins TRBV3-1 (or the pseudogene TRBV3-2) to TRBJ1-1, with D maybe TRBD1 (6 bases). Germline CDR1 reads LGHDT; CDR2 reads YNNKEL (reference sequence). V lost 4 bases, J lost 4 bases, and 13 bases lay in between. This CDR3 has 14 amino acids. The chain's CDR3 is CASSPHRDITEAFF. The CDR3 region has the DNA TGTGCCAGCAGCCCTCACCGGGACATCACTGAAGCTTTCTTT.

This chain joins TRBV30 and TRBJ1-2; TRBD1 might be the D (5 bases). The germline V gene has CDR1 GTSNPN and CDR2 SVGIG (reference sequence). This CDR3 region has 15 residues. The V gene lost 3 bases and the J gene lost 5 bases, with 19 bases spanning the gap. The CDR3 DNA reads as TGTGCCTGGAGACACCCAGGGTCGGGAAAGTATGGCTACACCTTC. Amino acids: CAWRHPGSGKYGYTF.

J is TRBJ2-7 and V is TRBV28; perhaps TRBD1 as D (6 bases). With 2 bases removed from V and 11 bases from J, the gap between germline ends came to 13 bases. CDR3 length: 12 amino acids. The V gene's germline CDR1 is MDHEN and CDR2 SYDVKM. In DNA, the CDR3 is TGTGCCAGCAGTTTAAGAGGGGGTCGGGAGTACGTC. Amino acids: CASSLRGGREYV.

J is TRBJ2-5 and V is TRBV9, with D perhaps TRBD1 (7 bases). Trimming cost V 4 bases and J 4 bases, with 14 bases left between them. Germline CDR1 reads SGDLS; CDR2 reads YYNGEE. The length of the CDR3 is 14 residues. Here the CDR3 reads CASSPRGALETQYF. CDR3 bases: TGTGCCAGCAGCCCCAGGGGGGCCCTAGAGACCCAGTACTTC.

The rearrangement links TRBV5-1 to TRBJ2-7; 15 nucleotides align to TRBD2. The CDR3 loop spans 17 amino acids. Trimming took 4 bases from V and 6 from J; bases not matched to a gene: 11. Germline lookup yields CDR1 SGHRS and CDR2 YFSETQ. The CDR3 nucleotides read TGCGCCAGCAGCCGGACTAGCGGGGGGGTCGGAACCTCCGAGCAGTACTTC. It yields the protein CASSRTSGGVGTSEQYF.

A few counts support this clone. The chain carries TRBV11-2 and TRBJ2-3; D unclear. Per the germline V gene, CDR1 is SGHAT and CDR2 is FQNNGV. The CDR3 contains 13 residues. With 2 bases removed from V and 6 bases from J, the gap between germline ends came to 9 bases. The CDR3, as DNA: TGTGCCAGCAGCTTAACGGTCGCGGATACGCAGTATTTT. This gives the protein CASSLTVADTQYF.

V and J are TRBV7-8 and TRBJ1-4, with a possible D match to TRBD1 (5 bases). This CDR3 is built from 13 residues. Trimming took 1 base from V and 10 from J, leaving 10 bases between them. Germline V gives CDR1 SGHVS, CDR2 FQNEAQ. CDR3 residues: CASSLVTAGKLFF. DNA for the CDR3: TGTGCCAGCAGCTTAGTGACAGCTGGAAAACTGTTTTTT.

This chain connects TRBV5-1 to TRBJ2-5, with no clear D. The V and J ends lost 4 bases and 2 bases respectively, with 9 bases between them. Germline CDR1 SGHRS, CDR2 YFSETQ. The CDR3 length is 13 residues. The CDR3 reads CASSPKPQETQYF. The CDR3 nucleotides read TGCGCCAGCAGCCCCAAACCGCAAGAGACCCAGTACTTC.

The rearrangement links TRBV29-1 to TRBJ1-5; D unresolved. V was shortened by 4 bases and J by 6 bases, with 13 bases between the two germline ends. CDR1 is SQVTM, CDR2 ANQGSEA, per germline. The CDR3 contains 13 residues. CDR3 loop: CSVVVVDGQPQHF. Here the CDR3 DNA reads TGCAGCGTTGTAGTAGTAGATGGTCAGCCCCAGCATTTT. Together with reference TRBV29-1 and TRBJ1-5, the CDR3 gives the full variable domain: SAVISQKPSRDICQRGTSLTIQCQVDSQVTMMFWYRQQPGQSLTLIATANQGSEATYESGFVIDKFPISRPNLTFSTLTVSNMSPEDSSIYLCSVVVVDGQPQHFGDGTRLSIL.